This T cell receptor beta chain is drawn from a study of vaccination effects on CD4 cells after COVID-19. Sequencing followed a ViraFEST assay step that expanded antigen-specific CD4+ T cells with viral peptide pools. With roughly nine days of culture completed, CD4+ T cells were isolated. Sometime from March through December 2020, the person acquired a SARS-CoV-2 infection that PCR confirmed. Profiled with immunoSEQ multiplex PCR; TCRdb holds only in-frame clones, not every one. This sample has more than 35,000 clones; around 72% occur once, and the top ten carry 17%. Overall study findings and caveats: Clones induced by infection and by vaccine showed marked clonal contraction late after vaccination.

V shed 1 base, J shed 2 bases, and the junction held 7 bases outside the gene matches. Germline CDR1 reads SGHKS; CDR2 reads YYEKEE (reference sequence). CDR3 length: 16 amino acids. This clone has more than one count but fewer than ten. Antigen: not known. The material sequenced was CD4+ T cells from PBMCs cultured with HCoV-NL63 spike peptides, taken before COVID-19 vaccination. The chain has TRBV5-5 and TRBJ2-7, with 9 positions matching TRBD2. This receptor was obtained from a human donor who had a prior SARS-CoV-2 infection. CDR3 protein: CASSLRETSGPYEQYF. As DNA, the CDR3 is TGTGCCAGCAGCTTGAGGGAGACTAGCGGACCCTACGAGCAGTACTTC.